This T cell receptor beta chain was sequenced during a study of blood T cell repertoires in COVID-19. Per the germline V gene, CDR1 is LGHNA and CDR2 is YNFKEQ. The CDR3 loop spans 14 amino acids. The V end lost 3 bases, the J end lost 7 bases, and 13 bases lay between the germline ends. This table comes from immunoSEQ multiplex PCR, and its TCRdb copy is limited to in-frame clones, with some not included. Among about 150,000 clones listed, around 85% were seen once. Sequenced sample: peripheral blood. The genes are TRBV4-2 and TRBJ2-1; tentative D call: TRBD1 (6 bases). The clonotype was recovered from a man in his 60s with COVID-19, enrolled during active disease. CDR3 bases: TGTGCCAGCAGCCAGAACAGGGAATTGAATGAGCAGTTCTTC. Translation gives CASSQNRELNEQFF.